This TCR beta chain was identified in a study of T cell clonality in common variable immunodeficiency. V lost 1 base to trimming and J lost 6 bases, with 8 bases between them. The CDR3 spans 13 residues. Germline V gene sequence: CDR1 SGHKS, CDR2 YYEKEE (reference sequence). This clone was counted many times. The read is 3 residues too short to cover the CDR3 end, so that end is filled in from the germline J gene. Clones were read by immunoSEQ multiplex PCR, and TCRdb kept only the in-frame ones, dropping some. This set yields about 60,000 clones and no singletons; the top ten hold 1.7%. The sequenced sample was peripheral blood mononuclear cells. The receptor was derived from a person aged 18 to 75 in good health. The gene calls are TRBV5-5 and TRBJ2-1; D gene ambiguous. CDR3 loop: CASSLSPGNEQFF. CDR3 DNA (partial): TGTGCCAGCAGCTTGTCACCGGGCAATGAG.